The sequence of this TCR beta chain was determined in a study of T cell repertoires in aging, cancer and after chemotherapy. This clonotype was counted a few times. Rearranged V-D-J TRB sequences were amplified with a mixed TRB-A/B primer pool. TCRdb itself ran the multiplex PCR reads through MiXCR, one entry per CDR3 protein. The data show under 4,000 distinct CDR3 sequences, with about 22% seen just once and roughly a fifth held by the top ten. Peripheral blood genomic DNA, not sorted cells or RNA, was the template. The CDR3 is made up of 18 amino acids. This TCR was recovered from a human donor with a blood cancer. The V call is TRBV21-1, the J call TRBJ2-3; TRBD1 was called by the table and not checked on the DNA. TRBV21-1 is labeled a pseudogene. The sequenced sample was blood. Here the CDR3 reads CASSKAGQGHTHTDTQYF. The CDR3 nucleotides read TGTGCCAGCAGCAAAGCGGGACAGGGACACACACACACAGATACGCAGTATTTT.